This T cell receptor (beta chain) stems from a study of vaccination and CD4 T cells after COVID-19. The sample's treatment: approximately nine-day PBMC culture with coronavirus spike peptide pools or control peptides (ViraFEST assay). ViraFEST stimulated the growth of antigen-specific T cells using peptide pools and subsequently profiled their TCRs by sequencing. Culture conditions combined 1.5 million to 2.5 million PBMCs per well with roughly 10 IU/ml IL-2 and approximately 11 ug/ml peptide pools. Sequencing of the DNA from cultured CD4+ T cells was carried out with the Oncomine TCR Beta short-read assay. In TCRdb, the PCR reads were re-called with MiXCR into one record per CDR3 protein. The sample consists of 20,000 or so distinct CDR3 sequences, about 31% of them appearing once. About this clonotype itself: Its antigen remains unidentified.

CDR3 size: 16 residues. CDR1 is SGHVS and CDR2 is FQNEAQ in the germline V gene. The V gene lost 1 base and the J gene lost 4 bases, with 16 bases spanning the gap. The chain links TRBV7-8 to TRBJ1-2, with D hard to call. Sequencing used cultured CD4+ T cells from blood. This clonotype originated in a human donor with COVID-19. The CDR3 spells CASSLDRRGISYGYTF. The DNA for the CDR3 is TGTGCCAGCAGCTTAGACCGCAGAGGAATATCCTATGGCTACACCTTC.